This record concerns one TCR beta chain sequence. Its antigen remains unidentified. RNA extraction and reverse transcription yielded cDNA as sequencing template. Using immunoSEQ multiplex PCR, the repertoire was profiled, and TCRdb retains in-frame clones only, with some absent. Of 110,000 or so clones in the sample, over 55% were seen once. These data come from a study of CD8+ T cells in alopecia areata. Study results and caveats: The study found TCR sharing across patients less clear than in mice, possibly for HLA reasons. Relative to normal scalp, lesional scalp, especially alopecia totalis/universalis, showed higher clonality.

Germline values: CDR1 SGHAT, CDR2 FQNNGV. This CDR3 spans 15 amino acids. V gave up 1 base and J gave up 0 bases, with 7 bases separating them. V gene TRBV11-2 combines with J gene TRBJ2-1; no clear D. The sequenced material came from NKG2D-low CD8+ T cells sorted from blood. The sequence was obtained from a human donor with alopecia areata. CDR3 DNA: TGTGCCAGCAGCTTAGGGACGGACTCCTACAATGAGCAGTTCTTC. Protein: CASSLGTDSYNEQFF. The whole variable domain, filled in from reference TRBV11-2 and TRBJ2-1, reads EAGVAQSPRYKIIEKRQSVAFWCNPISGHATLYWYQQILGQGPKLLIQFQNNGVVDDSQLPKDRFSAERLKGVDSTLKIQPAKLEDSAVYLCASSLGTDSYNEQFFGPGTRLTVL.